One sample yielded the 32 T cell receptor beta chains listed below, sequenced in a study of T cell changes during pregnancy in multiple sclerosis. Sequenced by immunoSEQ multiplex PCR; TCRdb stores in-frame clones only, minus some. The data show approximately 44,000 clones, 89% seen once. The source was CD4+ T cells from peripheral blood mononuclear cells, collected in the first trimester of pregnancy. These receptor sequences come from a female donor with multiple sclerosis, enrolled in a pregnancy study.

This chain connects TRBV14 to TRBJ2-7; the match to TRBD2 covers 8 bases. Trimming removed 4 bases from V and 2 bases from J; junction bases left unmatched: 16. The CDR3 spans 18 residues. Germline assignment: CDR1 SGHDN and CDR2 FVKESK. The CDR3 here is CASSPRGGLAGSTYEQYF. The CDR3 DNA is TGTGCCAGCAGCCCCAGGGGCGGGCTAGCGGGCTCAACCTACGAGCAGTACTTC.

The CDR3, as DNA: TGTGCCAGCAGTCGACGGACTAGCGGGAGTGGGGATACGCAGTATTTT. This encodes CASSRRTSGSGDTQYF. The J gene is TRBJ2-3, the V gene TRBV27; 13 bases map to TRBD2. V lost 5 bases to trimming and J lost 6 bases; unmatched junction nucleotides: 8. CDR3 length: 16 amino acids. The germline V gene encodes CDR1 MNHEY and CDR2 SMNVEV (reference sequence).

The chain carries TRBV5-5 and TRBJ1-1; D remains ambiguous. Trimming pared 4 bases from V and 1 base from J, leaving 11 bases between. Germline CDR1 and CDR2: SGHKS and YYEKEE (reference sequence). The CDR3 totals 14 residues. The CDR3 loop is CASSLLQANTEAFF. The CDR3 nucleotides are TGTGCCAGCAGCCTCCTTCAGGCGAACACTGAAGCTTTCTTT.

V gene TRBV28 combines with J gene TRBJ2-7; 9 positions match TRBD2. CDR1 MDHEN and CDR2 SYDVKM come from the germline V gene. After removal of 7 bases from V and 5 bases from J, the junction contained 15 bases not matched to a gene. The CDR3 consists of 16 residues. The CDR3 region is CASTFQGPSGTHEQYF. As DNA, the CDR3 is TGTGCCAGCACCTTCCAAGGCCCTAGCGGGACCCACGAGCAGTACTTC.

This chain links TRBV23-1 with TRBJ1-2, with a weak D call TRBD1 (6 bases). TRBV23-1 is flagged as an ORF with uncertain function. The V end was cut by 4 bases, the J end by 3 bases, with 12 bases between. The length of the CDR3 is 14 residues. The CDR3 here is CASSPQGRDYGYTF. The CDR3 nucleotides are TGCGCCAGCAGTCCTCAGGGGCGGGACTATGGCTACACCTTC.

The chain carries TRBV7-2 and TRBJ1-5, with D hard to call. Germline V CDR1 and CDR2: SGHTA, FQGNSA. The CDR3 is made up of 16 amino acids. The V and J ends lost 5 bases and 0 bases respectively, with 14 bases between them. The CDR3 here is CASSPGSRHSNQPQHF. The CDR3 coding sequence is TGTGCCAGCAGCCCGGGATCCCGACATAGCAATCAGCCCCAGCATTTT.

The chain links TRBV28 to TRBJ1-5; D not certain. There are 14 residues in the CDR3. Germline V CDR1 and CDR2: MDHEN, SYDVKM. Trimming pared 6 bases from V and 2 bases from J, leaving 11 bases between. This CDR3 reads CASSPNRGNQPQHF. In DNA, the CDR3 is TGTGCCAGCAGCCCCAACAGAGGCAATCAGCCCCAGCATTTT. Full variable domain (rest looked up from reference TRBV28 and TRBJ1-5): DVKVTQSSRYLVKRTGEKVFLECVQDMDHENMFWYRQDPGLGLRLIYFSYDVKMKEKGDIPEGYSVSREKKERFSLILESASTNQTSMYLCASSPNRGNQPQHFGDGTRLSIL.

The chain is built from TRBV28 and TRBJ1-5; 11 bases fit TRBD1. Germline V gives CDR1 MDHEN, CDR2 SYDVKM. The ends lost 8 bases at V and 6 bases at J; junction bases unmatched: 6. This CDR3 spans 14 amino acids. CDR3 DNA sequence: TGTGCCAGCCGGACAGGGGGCTCCGGTCAGCCCCAGCATTTT. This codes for CASRTGGSGQPQHF.

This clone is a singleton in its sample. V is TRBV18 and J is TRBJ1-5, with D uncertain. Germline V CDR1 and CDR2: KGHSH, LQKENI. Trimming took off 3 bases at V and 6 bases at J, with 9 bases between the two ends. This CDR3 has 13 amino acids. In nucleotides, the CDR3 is TGTGCCAGCTCACCCGGGGAGATTCAGCCCCAGCATTTT. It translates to CASSPGEIQPQHF.

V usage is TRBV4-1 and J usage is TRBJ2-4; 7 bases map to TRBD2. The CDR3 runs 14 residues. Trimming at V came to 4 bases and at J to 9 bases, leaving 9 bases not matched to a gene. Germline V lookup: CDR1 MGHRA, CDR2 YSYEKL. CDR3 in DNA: TGCGCCAGCAGCCTCAGTAGGTGGGAGGGCATTCAGTACTTC. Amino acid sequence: CASSLSRWEGIQYF.

In DNA, the CDR3 is TGCAGCGCCCAAGACAGGGGAATGAACACTGAAGCTTTCTTT. The encoded protein is CSAQDRGMNTEAFF. V gene TRBV29-1 combines with J gene TRBJ1-1; 8 nucleotides match TRBD1. The CDR3 covers 14 residues. J gave up 0 bases and V 7 bases, and 7 bases lay outside the gene matches. Germline lookup yields CDR1 SQVTM and CDR2 ANQGSEA. The full variable domain, in which reference TRBV29-1 and TRBJ1-1 provide the parts outside the CDR3, is SAVISQKPSRDICQRGTSLTIQCQVDSQVTMMFWYRQQPGQSLTLIATANQGSEATYESGFVIDKFPISRPNLTFSTLTVSNMSPEDSSIYLCSAQDRGMNTEAFFGQGTRLTVV.

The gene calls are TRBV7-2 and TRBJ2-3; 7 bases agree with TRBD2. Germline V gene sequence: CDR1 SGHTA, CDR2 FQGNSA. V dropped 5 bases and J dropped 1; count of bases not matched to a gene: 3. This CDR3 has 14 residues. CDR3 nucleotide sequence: TGTGCCAGCAGCGCCCGGGGGGGCACAGATACGCAGTATTTT. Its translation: CASSARGGTDTQYF.

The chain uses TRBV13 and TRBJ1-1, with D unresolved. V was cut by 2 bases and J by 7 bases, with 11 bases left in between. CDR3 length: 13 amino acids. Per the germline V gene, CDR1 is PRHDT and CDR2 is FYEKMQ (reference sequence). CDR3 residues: CASSLKTAYEAFF. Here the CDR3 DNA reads TGTGCCAGCAGCTTAAAAACTGCCTATGAAGCTTTCTTT.

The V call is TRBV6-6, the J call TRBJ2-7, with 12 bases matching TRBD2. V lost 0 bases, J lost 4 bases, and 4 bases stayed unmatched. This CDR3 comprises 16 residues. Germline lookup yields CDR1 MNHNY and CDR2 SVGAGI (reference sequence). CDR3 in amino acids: CASSYSASGRGYEQYF. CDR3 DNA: TGTGCCAGCAGTTACTCGGCTAGCGGGAGGGGGTACGAGCAGTACTTC.

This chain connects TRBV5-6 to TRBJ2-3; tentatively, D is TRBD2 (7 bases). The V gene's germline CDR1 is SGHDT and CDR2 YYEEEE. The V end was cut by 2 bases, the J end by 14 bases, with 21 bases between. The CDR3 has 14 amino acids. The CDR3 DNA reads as TGTGCCAGCAGCTTTAGAGGGGGGGACTTCTTTCCGTATTTT. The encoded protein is CASSFRGGDFFPYF. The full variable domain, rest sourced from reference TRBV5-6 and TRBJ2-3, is DAGVTQSPTHLIKTRGQQVTLRCSPKSGHDTVSWYQQALGQGPQFIFQYYEEEERQRGNFPDRFSGHQFPNYSSELNVNALLLGDSALYLCASSFRGGDFFPYFGPGTRLTVL.

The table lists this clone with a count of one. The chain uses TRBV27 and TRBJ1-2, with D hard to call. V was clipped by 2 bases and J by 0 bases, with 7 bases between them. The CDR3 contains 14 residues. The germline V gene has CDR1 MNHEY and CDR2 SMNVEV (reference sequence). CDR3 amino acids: CASSLAGPNYGYTF. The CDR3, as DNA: TGTGCCAGCAGTTTAGCAGGCCCTAACTATGGCTACACCTTC.

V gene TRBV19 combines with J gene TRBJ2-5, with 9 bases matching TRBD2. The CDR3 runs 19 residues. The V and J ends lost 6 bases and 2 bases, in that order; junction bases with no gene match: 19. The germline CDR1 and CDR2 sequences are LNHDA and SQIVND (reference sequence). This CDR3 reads CASSPTALAGRGFQETQYF. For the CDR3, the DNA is TGTGCCAGTAGCCCCACGGCCCTAGCGGGAAGGGGGTTTCAAGAGACCCAGTACTTC.

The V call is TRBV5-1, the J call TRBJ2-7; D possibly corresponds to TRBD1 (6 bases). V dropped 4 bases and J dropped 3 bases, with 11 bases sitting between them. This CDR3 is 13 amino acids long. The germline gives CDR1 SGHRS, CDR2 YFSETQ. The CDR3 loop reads CASSLTGFYEQYF. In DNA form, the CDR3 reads TGCGCCAGCAGCCTTACAGGGTTCTACGAGCAGTACTTC.

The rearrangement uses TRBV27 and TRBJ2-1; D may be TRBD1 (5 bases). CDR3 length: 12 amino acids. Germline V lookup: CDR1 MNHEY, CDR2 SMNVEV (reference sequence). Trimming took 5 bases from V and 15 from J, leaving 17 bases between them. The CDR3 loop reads CASSRGHVPWFF. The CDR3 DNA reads TGTGCCAGCAGTCGCGGACACGTCCCTTGGTTCTTC.

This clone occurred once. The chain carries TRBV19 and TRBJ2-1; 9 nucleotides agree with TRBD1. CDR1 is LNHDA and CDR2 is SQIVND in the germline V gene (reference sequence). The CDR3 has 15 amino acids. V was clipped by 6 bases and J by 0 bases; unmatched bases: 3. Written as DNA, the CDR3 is TGTGCCAGTAGAGGGACAGGGATCTCCTACAATGAGCAGTTCTTC. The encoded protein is CASRGTGISYNEQFF.

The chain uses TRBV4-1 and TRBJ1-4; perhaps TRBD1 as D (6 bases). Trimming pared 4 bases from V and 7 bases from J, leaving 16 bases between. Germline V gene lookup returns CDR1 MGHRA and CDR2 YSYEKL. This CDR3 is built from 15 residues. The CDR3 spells CASSPLGGAGEKLFF. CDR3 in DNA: TGCGCCAGCAGCCCCCTGGGGGGGGCAGGTGAAAAACTGTTTTTT.

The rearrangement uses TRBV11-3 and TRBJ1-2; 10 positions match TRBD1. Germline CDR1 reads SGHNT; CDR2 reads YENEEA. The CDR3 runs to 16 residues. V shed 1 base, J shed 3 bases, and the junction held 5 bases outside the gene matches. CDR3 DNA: TGTGCCAGCAGCTTAGCCGGGACAGGGGTACACTATGGCTACACCTTC. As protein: CASSLAGTGVHYGYTF. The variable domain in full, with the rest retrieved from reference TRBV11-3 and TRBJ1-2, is EAGVVQSPRYKIIEKKQPVAFWCNPISGHNTLYWYLQNLGQGPELLIRYENEEAVDDSQLPKDRFSAERLKGVDSTLKIQPAELGDSAVYLCASSLAGTGVHYGYTFGSGTRLTVV.

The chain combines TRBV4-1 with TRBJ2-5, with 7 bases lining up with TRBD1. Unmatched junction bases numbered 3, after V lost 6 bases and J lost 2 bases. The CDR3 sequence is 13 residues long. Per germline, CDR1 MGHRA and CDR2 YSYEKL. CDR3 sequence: CASSLGQQETQYF. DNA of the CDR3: TGCGCCAGCAGTTTGGGACAGCAAGAGACCCAGTACTTC.

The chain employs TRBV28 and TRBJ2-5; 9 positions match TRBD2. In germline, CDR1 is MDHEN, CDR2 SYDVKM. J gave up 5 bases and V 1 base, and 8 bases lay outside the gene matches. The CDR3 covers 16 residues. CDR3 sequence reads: CASSLLREGAGETQYF. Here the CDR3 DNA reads TGTGCCAGCAGTTTATTGCGGGAGGGAGCCGGGGAGACCCAGTACTTC.

The CDR3, as DNA: TGTGCCAGCAGCTCCACTAGCGGTGAGCAGTTCTTC. Amino acids: CASSSTSGEQFF. The chain uses TRBV7-2 and TRBJ2-1, with 8 bases lining up with TRBD2. This CDR3 has 12 amino acids. V trimming: 4 bases; J trimming: 9 bases; junction bases outside the gene matches: 2. Germline V lookup: CDR1 SGHTA, CDR2 FQGNSA. Variable domain in full (rest from reference TRBV7-2 and TRBJ2-1): GAGVSQSPSNKVTEKGKDVELRCDPISGHTALYWYRQSLGQGLEFLIYFQGNSAPDKSGLPSDRFSAERTGGSVSTLTIQRTQQEDSAVYLCASSSTSGEQFFGPGTRLTVL.

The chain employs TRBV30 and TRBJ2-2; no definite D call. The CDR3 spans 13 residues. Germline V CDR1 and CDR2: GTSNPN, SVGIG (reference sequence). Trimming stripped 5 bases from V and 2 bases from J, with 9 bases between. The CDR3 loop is CAWAPGNTGELFF. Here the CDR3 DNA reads TGTGCCTGGGCGCCCGGTAACACCGGGGAGCTGTTTTTT.

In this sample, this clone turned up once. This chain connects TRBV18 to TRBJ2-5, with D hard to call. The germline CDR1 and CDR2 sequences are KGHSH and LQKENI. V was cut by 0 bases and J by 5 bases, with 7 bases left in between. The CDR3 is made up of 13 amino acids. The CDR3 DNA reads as TGTGCCAGCTCACCACCCGCCGGGGAGACCCAGTACTTC. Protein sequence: CASSPPAGETQYF.

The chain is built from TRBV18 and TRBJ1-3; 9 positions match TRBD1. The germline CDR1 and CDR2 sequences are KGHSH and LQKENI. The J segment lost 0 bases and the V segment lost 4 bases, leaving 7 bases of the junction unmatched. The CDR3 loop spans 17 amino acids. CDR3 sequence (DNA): TGTGCCAGCTCACAACGACAGGGGGACTTCTCTGGAAACACCATATATTTT. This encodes CASSQRQGDFSGNTIYF.

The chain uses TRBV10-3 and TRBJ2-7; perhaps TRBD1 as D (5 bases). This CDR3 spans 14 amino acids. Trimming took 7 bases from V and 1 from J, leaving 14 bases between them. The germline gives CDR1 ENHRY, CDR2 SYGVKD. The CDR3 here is CAINPAGRSYEQYF. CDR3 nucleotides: TGTGCCATCAACCCAGCAGGGCGTTCCTACGAGCAGTACTTC.

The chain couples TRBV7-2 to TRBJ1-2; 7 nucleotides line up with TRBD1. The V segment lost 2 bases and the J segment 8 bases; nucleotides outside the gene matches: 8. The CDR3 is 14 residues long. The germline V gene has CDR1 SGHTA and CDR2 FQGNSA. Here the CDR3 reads CASSLSQGVQGYTF. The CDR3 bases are TGTGCCAGCAGCTTATCCCAGGGGGTGCAAGGCTACACCTTC.

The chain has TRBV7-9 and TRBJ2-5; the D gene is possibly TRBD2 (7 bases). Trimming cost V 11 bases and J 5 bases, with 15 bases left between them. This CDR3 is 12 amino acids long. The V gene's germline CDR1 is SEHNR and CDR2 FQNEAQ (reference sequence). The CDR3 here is CAGQRDRETQYF. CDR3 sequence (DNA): TGTGCCGGACAGCGGGACCGGGAGACCCAGTACTTC. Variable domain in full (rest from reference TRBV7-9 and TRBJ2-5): DTGVSQNPRHKITKRGQNVTFRCDPISEHNRLYWYRQTLGQGPEFLTYFQNEAQLEKSRLLSDRFSAERPKGSFSTLEIQRTEQGDSAMYLCAGQRDRETQYFGPGTRLLVL.

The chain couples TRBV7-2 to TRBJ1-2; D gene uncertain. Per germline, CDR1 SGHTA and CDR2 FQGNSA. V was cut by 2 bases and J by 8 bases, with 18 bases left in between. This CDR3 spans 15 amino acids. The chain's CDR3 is CASSLKITPAGGYTF. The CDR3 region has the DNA TGTGCCAGCAGCTTAAAAATCACACCAGCGGGGGGCTACACCTTC. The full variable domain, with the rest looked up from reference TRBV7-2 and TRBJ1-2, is GAGVSQSPSNKVTEKGKDVELRCDPISGHTALYWYRQSLGQGLEFLIYFQGNSAPDKSGLPSDRFSAERTGGSVSTLTIQRTQQEDSAVYLCASSLKITPAGGYTFGSGTRLTVV.